The next 21 T cell receptor beta chains were all read from a single sample in a study of control samples from healthy donors and cancer patients. Produced via immunoSEQ multiplex PCR; TCRdb's table is partial and in-frame only. In the table there are about 120,000 clones, more than 75% of which are singletons. Sequenced sample: blood. The receptors were gathered from a man in his 60s in good health.

The gene calls are TRBV2 and TRBJ2-1; 8 bases are a match to TRBD2. V shed 6 bases, J shed 6 bases, and the junction held 7 bases outside the gene matches. Germline V gene sequence: CDR1 SNHLY, CDR2 FYNNEI. The CDR3 is 14 residues long. CDR3 bases: TGTGCCAGCAGAAGAATGACTAGCGCCAATGAGCAGTTCTTC. Translating gives CASRRMTSANEQFF. Combining the CDR3 with reference TRBV2 and TRBJ2-1 gives the whole variable domain EPEVTQTPSHQVTQMGQEVILRCVPISNHLYFYWYRQILGQKVEFLVSFYNNEISEKSEIFDDQFSVERPDGSNFTLKIRSTKLEDSAMYFCASRRMTSANEQFFGPGTRLTVL.

The chain joins TRBV5-1 to TRBJ2-5, with D perhaps TRBD2 (6 bases). The germline V gene has CDR1 SGHRS and CDR2 YFSETQ. V was pared by 0 bases and J by 5 bases, with 20 bases between. The CDR3 runs to 17 residues. The CDR3 protein is CASSLGASGGEVETQYF. The CDR3 nucleotides read TGCGCCAGCAGCTTGGGCGCCAGTGGAGGGGAGGTGGAGACCCAGTACTTC.

The V and J genes are TRBV5-8 and TRBJ2-7; D remains ambiguous. The CDR3 runs 13 residues. Per germline, CDR1 SGHTS and CDR2 YDEGEE. Trimming took 1 base from V and 4 from J, leaving 9 bases between them. CDR3 coding DNA: TGTGCCAGCAGCTTGCAGGAAATTTACGAGCAGTACTTC. This encodes CASSLQEIYEQYF.

The V call is TRBV5-1, the J call TRBJ2-3; TRBD1 matches at 11 bases. Germline V gives CDR1 SGHRS, CDR2 YFSETQ. With 1 base clipped from V and 7 bases from J, the junction kept 5 bases outside the gene matches. The CDR3 length is 15 residues. This chain's CDR3 is CASSLIGQGAYTQYF. The CDR3 DNA is TGCGCCAGCAGCTTGATAGGACAGGGGGCCTATACGCAGTATTTT.

The CDR3 bases are TGTGCCAGCAGCTCGGGACTAGCGGTCACAGATACGCAGTATTTT. This gives the protein CASSSGLAVTDTQYF. The rearrangement uses TRBV7-9 and TRBJ2-3; 11 nucleotides align to TRBD2. After removal of 4 bases from V and 2 bases from J, the junction contained 2 bases not matched to a gene. In germline, CDR1 is SEHNR, CDR2 FQNEAQ (reference sequence). The CDR3 has 15 residues. The complete variable domain, with remaining parts taken from reference TRBV7-9 and TRBJ2-3, reads DTGVSQNPRHKITKRGQNVTFRCDPISEHNRLYWYRQTLGQGPEFLTYFQNEAQLEKSRLLSDRFSAERPKGSFSTLEIQRTEQGDSAMYLCASSSGLAVTDTQYFGPGTRLTVL.

The chain couples TRBV4-1 to TRBJ2-2, with 7 bases matching TRBD2. The CDR3 runs 15 residues. Losses at the gene ends were 1 base for V and 4 bases for J; bases not matched to a gene: 3. Germline V lookup: CDR1 MGHRA, CDR2 YSYEKL. The DNA for the CDR3 is TGCGCCAGCAGCCAAGTATCTAGCGGCACCGGGGAGCTGTTTTTT. This sequence encodes CASSQVSSGTGELFF.

This clone was counted a few times. The rearrangement joins TRBV18 to TRBJ1-5; 7 bases align to TRBD1. The CDR3 spans 14 residues. Germline-derived CDR1 and CDR2 are KGHSH and LQKENI. Unmatched junction bases numbered 5, after V lost 3 bases and J lost 6 bases. The DNA of the CDR3 is TGTGCCAGCTCACCCCAGGGGGAAGTTCAGCCCCAGCATTTT. Translation: CASSPQGEVQPQHF.

The chain carries TRBV19 and TRBJ1-5, with D unresolved. The ends were cut back, 7 bases at V and 6 bases at J, with 22 bases in the middle. The germline V gene has CDR1 LNHDA and CDR2 SQIVND (reference sequence). The length of the CDR3 is 16 residues. The CDR3 DNA sequence: TGTGCCAGTACCTCGAGTGGTGGGAGGGCTGGTCAGCCCCAGCATTTT. Translation gives CASTSSGGRAGQPQHF.

The chain combines TRBV5-5 with TRBJ2-7, with D perhaps given as TRBD1 or TRBD2 (6 bases each). V lost 4 bases, J lost 0 bases, and 11 bases lay in between. This CDR3 contains 14 residues. Germline CDR1 reads SGHKS; CDR2 reads YYEKEE (reference sequence). This chain's CDR3 is CASSGGTYSYEQYF. The CDR3 DNA reads TGTGCCAGCAGCGGGGGGACATACTCCTACGAGCAGTACTTC.

The chain joins TRBV5-6 to TRBJ2-7; 10 bases are shared with TRBD2. Germline trimming cut 3 bases from V and 0 bases from J; bases unmatched to any gene: 12. There are 18 residues in the CDR3. Germline assignment: CDR1 SGHDT and CDR2 YYEEEE. The CDR3 loop reads CASSSTHISGGSSYEQYF. The CDR3 DNA reads TGTGCCAGCAGCTCCACACACATTAGCGGGGGGAGCTCCTACGAGCAGTACTTC.

This sequence joins TRBV9 and TRBJ1-6, with a possible D match to TRBD1 (5 bases). CDR3 length: 15 amino acids. Germline V lookup: CDR1 SGDLS, CDR2 YYNGEE. V lost 0 bases and J lost 10, with 14 bases in between. CDR3: CASSVGVGTGSPLHF. The CDR3 nucleotides are TGTGCCAGCAGCGTAGGAGTAGGGACGGGCTCACCCCTCCACTTT. Full variable domain (rest looked up from reference TRBV9 and TRBJ1-6): DSGVTQTPKHLITATGQRVTLRCSPRSGDLSVYWYQQSLDQGLQFLIQYYNGEERAKGNILERFSAQQFPDLHSELNLSSLELGDSALYFCASSVGVGTGSPLHFGNGTRLTVT.

For the CDR3, the DNA is TGTGCCAGTAGTCCACAGGGGATGGACATTCAGTACTTC. It translates to CASSPQGMDIQYF. V is TRBV19 and J is TRBJ2-4; TRBD1 aligns across 7 bases. The CDR3 runs 13 residues. Germline trimming cut 5 bases from V and 8 bases from J; bases unmatched to any gene: 6. Germline lookup yields CDR1 LNHDA and CDR2 SQIVND (reference sequence).

V usage is TRBV10-3 and J usage is TRBJ2-1; 11 nucleotides line up with TRBD1. There are 16 residues in the CDR3. Losses at the gene ends were 6 bases for V and 3 bases for J; bases not matched to a gene: 7. Germline CDR1 reads ENHRY; CDR2 reads SYGVKD. The CDR3 loop is CAISRSGQGVYNEQFF. The CDR3 DNA is TGTGCCATCAGCCGCTCGGGACAGGGGGTCTACAATGAGCAGTTCTTC.

This chain connects TRBV5-4 to TRBJ1-2; the match to TRBD1 covers 7 bases. This CDR3 has 15 residues. With V trimmed by 4 bases and J by 1 base, 7 bases remained unmatched. Germline V lookup: CDR1 SGHNT, CDR2 YYREEE (reference sequence). As DNA, the CDR3 is TGTGCCAGCAGCCACCCCAGACAGGGTAACTATGGCTACACCTTC. This encodes CASSHPRQGNYGYTF.

This clone was counted once. The chain joins TRBV7-3 to TRBJ2-5, with 11 bases aligning to TRBD2. Germline-derived CDR1 and CDR2 are SGHTA and FQGTGA. Trimming at V came to 5 bases and at J to 2 bases, leaving 13 bases not matched to a gene. This CDR3 spans 18 amino acids. DNA of the CDR3: TGTGCCAGCAGCCCTATCCTAGCGGGGGGAATGTCACAAGAGACCCAGTACTTC. The encoded protein is CASSPILAGGMSQETQYF.

This clone was found a few times. V gene TRBV5-6 combines with J gene TRBJ2-3; D perhaps matches TRBD1 (6 bases). Germline lookup yields CDR1 SGHDT and CDR2 YYEEEE. The CDR3 runs to 15 residues. Trimming pared 2 bases from V and 2 bases from J, leaving 12 bases between. The CDR3 DNA is TGTGCCAGCAGCTTACAGGGTAGGTCCACAGATACGCAGTATTTT. This codes for CASSLQGRSTDTQYF.

The chain has TRBV11-2 and TRBJ1-6, with 8 bases lining up with TRBD1. The CDR3 has 16 residues. The V and J ends lost 0 bases and 4 bases, in that order; junction bases with no gene match: 2. Germline CDR1 is SGHAT and CDR2 is FQNNGV. CDR3 amino acids: CASSLDGTGYNSPLHF. CDR3 nucleotides: TGTGCCAGCAGCTTAGACGGGACAGGATATAATTCACCCCTCCACTTT.

The chain employs TRBV30 and TRBJ1-6; D gene ambiguous. The CDR3 runs to 13 residues. Deletions cut 3 bases from V and 9 bases from J, with 12 bases between. Germline values: CDR1 GTSNPN, CDR2 SVGIG (reference sequence). The CDR3 spells CAWSASQVSPLHF. The CDR3 DNA follows: TGTGCCTGGAGCGCCTCTCAGGTTTCACCCCTCCACTTT.

J is TRBJ2-2 and V is TRBV2; 7 positions match TRBD1. The CDR3 is 14 residues long. Trimming took 5 bases from V and 7 from J; bases not matched to a gene: 7. CDR1 is SNHLY and CDR2 is FYNNEI in the germline V gene. The CDR3, as DNA: TGTGCCAGCAGTCAACAGGGGCTGAGCGGGGAGCTGTTTTTT. It codes for CASSQQGLSGELFF. Full variable domain (rest looked up from reference TRBV2 and TRBJ2-2): EPEVTQTPSHQVTQMGQEVILRCVPISNHLYFYWYRQILGQKVEFLVSFYNNEISEKSEIFDDQFSVERPDGSNFTLKIRSTKLEDSAMYFCASSQQGLSGELFFGEGSRLTVL.

The rearrangement uses TRBV9 and TRBJ1-3, with TRBD1 matching 7 bases. Germline lookup yields CDR1 SGDLS and CDR2 YYNGEE. CDR3 length: 16 residues. Germline trimming cut 4 bases from V and 0 bases from J; bases unmatched to any gene: 7. CDR3 DNA: TGTGCCAGCAGCCCCCGGACAGGCGTCTCTGGAAACACCATATATTTT. It yields the protein CASSPRTGVSGNTIYF.

The chain is built from TRBV4-1 and TRBJ2-3; D unclear. Germline V lookup: CDR1 MGHRA, CDR2 YSYEKL. The germline V and J ends were trimmed by 1 base and 11 bases, with 13 bases remaining between them. The CDR3 covers 13 residues. The DNA for the CDR3 is TGCGCCAGCAGCCAAGGGAAGCACATAGGGCAGTATTTT. Encoded protein: CASSQGKHIGQYF.